The T cell receptor (beta chain) under discussion was sequenced for a study of T cell repertoires in cytomegalovirus infection. On the study more broadly: Indicated by public TCR beta signatures were CMV infection and matching HLA type.

Whole-study findings and limits: The ex vivo response was dominated by HLA-C-restricted CMV-specific TCR beta clonotypes. Summed frequency of shared TCR beta families picked out CMV carriers who also had the relevant HLA.

On this clonotype itself: Its antigen is unidentified.

The germline V gene encodes CDR1 MNHEY and CDR2 SMNVEV (reference sequence). The CDR3 totals 12 residues. V lost 6 bases to trimming and J lost 4 bases; unmatched junction nucleotides: 1. Each CDR3 protein is one row after TCRdb ran MiXCR on the reads. The sample consists of approximately 260,000 distinct CDR3 sequences, 17% of them appearing once. This TCR derives from a human donor in good health (CMV status not recorded). Some clones in this sample may be carry-over from other donors' samples. Sample: CD8+ T cells from PBMCs. This rearrangement joins TRBV27 to TRBJ2-7; TRBD1 aligns across 9 bases. CDR3: CASRTGGYEQYF. CDR3 DNA sequence: TGTGCCAGCAGGACAGGGGGGTACGAGCAGTACTTC.